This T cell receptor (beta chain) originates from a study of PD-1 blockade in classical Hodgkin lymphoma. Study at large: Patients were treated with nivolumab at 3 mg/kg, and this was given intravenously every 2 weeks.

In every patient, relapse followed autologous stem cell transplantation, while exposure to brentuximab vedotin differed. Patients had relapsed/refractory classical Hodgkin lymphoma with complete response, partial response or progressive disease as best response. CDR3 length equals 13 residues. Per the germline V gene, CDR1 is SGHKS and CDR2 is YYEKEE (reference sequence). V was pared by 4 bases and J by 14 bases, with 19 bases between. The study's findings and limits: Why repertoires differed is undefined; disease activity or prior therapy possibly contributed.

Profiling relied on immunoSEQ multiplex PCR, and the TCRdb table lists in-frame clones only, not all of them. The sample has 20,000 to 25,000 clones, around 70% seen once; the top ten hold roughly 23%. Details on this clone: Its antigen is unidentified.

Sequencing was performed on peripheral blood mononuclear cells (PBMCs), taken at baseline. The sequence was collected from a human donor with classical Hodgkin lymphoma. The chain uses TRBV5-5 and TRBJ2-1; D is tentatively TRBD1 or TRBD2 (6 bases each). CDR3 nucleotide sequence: TGTGCCAGCAGCCCCCGTCGGGGGCAGGGAGAGTTCTTC. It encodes CASSPRRGQGEFF.